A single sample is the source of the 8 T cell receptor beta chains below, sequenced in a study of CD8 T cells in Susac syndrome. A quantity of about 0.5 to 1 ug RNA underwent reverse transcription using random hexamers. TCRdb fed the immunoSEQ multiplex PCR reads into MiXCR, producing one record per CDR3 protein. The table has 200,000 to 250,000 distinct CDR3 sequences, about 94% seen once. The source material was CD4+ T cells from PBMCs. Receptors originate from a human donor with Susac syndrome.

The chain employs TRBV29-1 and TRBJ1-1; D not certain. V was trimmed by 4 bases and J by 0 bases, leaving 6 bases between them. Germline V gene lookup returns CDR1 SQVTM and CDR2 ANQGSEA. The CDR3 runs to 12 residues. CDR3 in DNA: TGCAGCGTTGGGGAGGTGAACACTGAAGCTTTCTTT. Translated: CSVGEVNTEAFF.

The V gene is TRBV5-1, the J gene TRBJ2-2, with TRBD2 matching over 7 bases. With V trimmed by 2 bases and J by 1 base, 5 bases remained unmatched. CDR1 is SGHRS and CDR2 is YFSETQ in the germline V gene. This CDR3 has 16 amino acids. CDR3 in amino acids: CASSFRTRGNTGELFF. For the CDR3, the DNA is TGCGCCAGCAGCTTCCGGACTAGAGGGAACACCGGGGAGCTGTTTTTT.

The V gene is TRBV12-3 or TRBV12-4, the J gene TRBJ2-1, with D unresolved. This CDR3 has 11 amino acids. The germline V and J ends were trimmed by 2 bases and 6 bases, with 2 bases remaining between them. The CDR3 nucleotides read TGTGCCAGCAGTTTACGCAATGAGCAGTTCTTC. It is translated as CASSLRNEQFF.

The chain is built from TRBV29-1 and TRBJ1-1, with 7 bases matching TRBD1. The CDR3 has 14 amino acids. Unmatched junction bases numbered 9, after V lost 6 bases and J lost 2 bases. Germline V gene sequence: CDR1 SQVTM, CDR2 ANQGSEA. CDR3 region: CSVGRAGGNTEAFF. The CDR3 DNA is TGCAGCGTCGGGCGGGCAGGGGGAAACACTGAAGCTTTCTTT.

CDR3 loop: CASTQDPGQGEKLFF. CDR3 DNA sequence: TGTGCCAGCACCCAAGACCCGGGACAGGGCGAAAAACTGTTTTTT. This rearrangement joins TRBV2 to TRBJ1-4, with 9 bases lining up with TRBD1. From germline, CDR1 is SNHLY and CDR2 FYNNEI. This CDR3 is built from 15 residues. Trimming at V came to 7 bases and at J to 8 bases, leaving 11 bases not matched to a gene.

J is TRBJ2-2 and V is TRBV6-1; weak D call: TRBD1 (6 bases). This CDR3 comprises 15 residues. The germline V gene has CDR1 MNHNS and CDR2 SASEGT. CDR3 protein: CVTTNGLGAAGELFF. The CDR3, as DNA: TGTGTCACGACTAACGGCTTGGGGGCGGCAGGGGAGCTGTTTTTT.

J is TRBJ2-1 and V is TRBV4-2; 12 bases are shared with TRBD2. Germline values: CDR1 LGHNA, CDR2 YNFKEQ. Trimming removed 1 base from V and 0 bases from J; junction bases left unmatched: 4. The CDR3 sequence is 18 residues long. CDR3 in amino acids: CASSQALAGGISYNEQFF. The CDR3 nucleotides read TGTGCCAGCAGCCAAGCTCTAGCGGGGGGGATCTCCTACAATGAGCAGTTCTTC.

The DNA of the CDR3 is TGTGCCAGCACCCCATCGGGGATTTACGAGCAGTACTTC. This sequence encodes CASTPSGIYEQYF. This chain connects TRBV5-8 to TRBJ2-7; maybe TRBD2 (5 bases). V dropped 6 bases and J dropped 4 bases, with 14 bases sitting between them. CDR1 is SGHTS and CDR2 is YDEGEE in the germline V gene. There are 13 residues in the CDR3. The full variable domain, completed using reference TRBV5-8 and TRBJ2-7, is EAGVTQSPTHLIKTRGQQATLRCSPISGHTSVYWYQQALGLGLQFLLWYDEGEERNRGNFPPRFSGRQFPNYSSELNVNALELEDSALYLCASTPSGIYEQYFGPGTRLTVT.